The present T cell receptor beta chain was sequenced within a study of radiation and T cells in renal cell carcinoma. Study-level background: Nephrectomy followed 15 Gy stereotactic body radiation by 4 weeks. Study-level points and caveats: No pretreatment tumor biopsies were available for baseline clonotypes.

Repertoires were generated with immunoSEQ multiplex PCR, while TCRdb's copy carries only in-frame clones and drops some. The sample consists of 100,000 to 150,000 clones, 81% of them appearing once. This clone was detected only a few times. Its antigen is unknown. Germline V gene data show CDR1 as SGHRS and CDR2 as YFSETQ. The CDR3 is made up of 15 amino acids. Germline trimming cut 2 bases from V and 0 bases from J; bases unmatched to any gene: 2. Time point noted: blood 2 weeks post-SBRT. Treatment in this sample: 15 Gy SBRT to primary tumor, nephrectomy 4 weeks later. The clonotype was recovered from a man in his fifties or sixties with renal cell carcinoma. The chain combines TRBV5-1 with TRBJ1-5; 7 nucleotides align to TRBD1. The input for sequencing was blood, taken from a patient whose treatment included radiotherapy and nephrectomy. CDR3 nucleotide sequence: TGCGCCAGCAGCTTTACAGGGGATAGCAATCAGCCCCAGCATTTT. Its translation: CASSFTGDSNQPQHF.